Shown below are 19 T cell receptor beta chains from a single sample sequenced in a study of blood T cell repertoires in COVID-19. The table came from immunoSEQ multiplex PCR; TCRdb's copy has only in-frame clones and leaves some out. Among about 230,000 clones listed, around 84% were seen once. Sequenced input: peripheral blood. The receptors stem from a woman in her thirties or forties who had recovered from COVID-19.

V and J are TRBV9 and TRBJ1-2; D perhaps matches TRBD1 (6 bases). V lost 2 bases and J 2 bases, leaving 10 bases between the germline ends. The germline gives CDR1 SGDLS, CDR2 YYNGEE. The CDR3 length is 14 residues. This CDR3 reads CASSVSTGNYGYTF. Written as DNA, the CDR3 is TGTGCCAGCAGCGTTTCGACAGGCAACTATGGCTACACCTTC.

The chain joins TRBV6-5 to TRBJ1-1, with a weak D call TRBD1 (6 bases). Trimming took off 6 bases at V and 8 bases at J, with 13 bases between the two ends. Germline V gives CDR1 MNHEY, CDR2 SVGAGI. CDR3 size: 12 residues. CDR3: CASSLNDREAFF. The DNA of the CDR3 is TGTGCCAGCAGCTTAAATGACAGGGAAGCTTTCTTT.

This clone has a single count. The CDR3 sequence: CASGQGGSTDTQYF. The CDR3 DNA sequence: TGTGCCAGTGGACAGGGAGGGAGCACAGATACGCAGTATTTT. V usage is TRBV19 and J usage is TRBJ2-3, with TRBD1 as a possible D gene (8 bases). The CDR3 consists of 14 residues. V was shortened by 8 bases and J by 0 bases, with 12 bases between the two germline ends. CDR1 and CDR2 (germline): LNHDA, SQIVND (reference sequence).

V and J are TRBV12-3 or TRBV12-4 and TRBJ1-2; no reliable D call. This CDR3 has 13 amino acids. Between the trimmed V and J ends, which lost 3 bases and 5 bases, there was a span of 10 bases. CDR3 in DNA: TGTGCCAGCAGTTTCGGGTCTAGGTATGGCTACACCTTC. The encoded protein is CASSFGSRYGYTF.

The V and J genes are TRBV30 and TRBJ1-1; the D gene is possibly TRBD1 (5 bases). Trimming stripped 8 bases from V and 0 bases from J, with 16 bases between. This CDR3 has 14 residues. The germline V gene has CDR1 GTSNPN and CDR2 SVGIG (reference sequence). The CDR3 DNA sequence: TGTGCCGTCCAAAACAGGCCGATGAACACTGAAGCTTTCTTT. Encoded protein: CAVQNRPMNTEAFF.

The chain recombines TRBV7-9 with TRBJ1-2; 8 bases agree with TRBD1. The CDR3 is made up of 14 amino acids. Losses at the gene ends were 5 bases for V and 4 bases for J; bases not matched to a gene: 6. CDR1 and CDR2 (germline): SEHNR, FQNEAQ (reference sequence). The CDR3 loop is CASSKTGGGYGYTF. The CDR3 DNA follows: TGTGCCAGCAGCAAAACAGGGGGAGGCTATGGCTACACCTTC.

As regards this clone: The limits of the CDR3 on the DNA are not certain, so only TCRdb's listed CDR3 is given. The V call is TRBV21-1, the J call TRBJ1-5; TRBD1 is the table's D call and was not checked against the DNA. TRBV21-1 is labeled a pseudogene. From its first to its last residue, the CDR3 has 17 amino acids. Here the CDR3 reads CASSLDSYPCLNQPQHF.

Only one count was recorded for this clone. This sequence joins TRBV6-6 and TRBJ1-2; tentatively, D is TRBD1 (5 bases). This CDR3 region has 14 residues. Germline CDR1 is MNHNY and CDR2 is SVGAGI (reference sequence). Trimming cost V 2 bases and J 0 bases, with 7 bases left between them. The CDR3 DNA follows: TGTGCCAGCAGTTACGGGGGGTCTAACTATGGCTACACCTTC. As protein: CASSYGGSNYGYTF.

CDR3 nucleotides: TGTGCCAGCAGCTCCCTGCGGGACCTAAAGGCGGGGGGCTACACCTTC. Translated: CASSSLRDLKAGGYTF. The V and J genes are TRBV5-4 and TRBJ1-2; D perhaps matches TRBD1 (5 bases). Trimming left V 3 bases short and J 8 bases short, with 23 bases between. This CDR3 is built from 16 residues. From germline, CDR1 is SGHNT and CDR2 YYREEE (reference sequence). The variable domain in full, with the rest retrieved from reference TRBV5-4 and TRBJ1-2, is ETGVTQSPTHLIKTRGQQVTLRCSSQSGHNTVSWYQQALGQGPQFIFQYYREEENGRGNFPPRFSGLQFPNYSSELNVNALELDDSALYLCASSSLRDLKAGGYTFGSGTRLTVV.

The rearrangement links TRBV6-5 to TRBJ1-2, with TRBD1 matching 9 bases. Germline trimming cut 1 base from V and 9 bases from J; bases unmatched to any gene: 6. Germline lookup yields CDR1 MNHEY and CDR2 SVGAGI. This CDR3 spans 14 amino acids. The CDR3 sequence is CASSYYRDRESYTF. The CDR3 DNA sequence: TGTGCCAGCAGTTACTACCGGGACAGGGAAAGCTACACCTTC.

The V and J genes are TRBV28 and TRBJ2-5; 7 bases match TRBD2. The CDR3 consists of 14 residues. V lost 5 bases to trimming and J lost 5 bases; unmatched junction nucleotides: 8. Germline CDR1 reads MDHEN; CDR2 reads SYDVKM. For the CDR3, the DNA is TGTGCCAGCAGTGCGGGGGACCGAACGGAGACCCAGTACTTC. Translating gives CASSAGDRTETQYF.

The rearrangement links TRBV15 to TRBJ1-3; D might be TRBD1 (5 bases). Per the germline V gene, CDR1 is LNHNV and CDR2 is YYDKDF (reference sequence). The V end was cut by 1 base, the J end by 0 bases, with 10 bases between. CDR3 length: 16 amino acids. The CDR3 DNA reads TGTGCCACCAGCAGAGCTAGACAGAGCTCTGGAAACACCATATATTTT. Its protein product is CATSRARQSSGNTIYF.

This rearrangement joins TRBV14 to TRBJ1-1; the D gene is possibly TRBD1 (6 bases). CDR1 is SGHDN and CDR2 is FVKESK in the germline V gene. Between the trimmed V and J ends, which lost 1 base and 4 bases, there was a span of 10 bases. The CDR3 consists of 14 residues. Here the CDR3 reads CASSQAQGVTEAFF. The CDR3 DNA reads as TGTGCCAGCAGCCAAGCACAGGGAGTCACTGAAGCTTTCTTT.

V gene TRBV7-9 combines with J gene TRBJ2-1, with 11 bases that match TRBD2. The CDR3 extends over 15 amino acids. Germline V gene lookup returns CDR1 SEHNR and CDR2 FQNEAQ (reference sequence). V trimming: 4 bases; J trimming: 2 bases; junction bases outside the gene matches: 1. CDR3 region: CASSSSGGTYNEQFF. The CDR3 DNA reads as TGTGCCAGCAGCTCTAGCGGGGGGACCTACAATGAGCAGTTCTTC.

This chain joins TRBV30 and TRBJ2-5, with D possibly TRBD2 on 6 matching bases. The CDR3 extends over 13 amino acids. Germline lookup yields CDR1 GTSNPN and CDR2 SVGIG (reference sequence). V was shortened by 3 bases and J by 4 bases, with 12 bases between the two germline ends. CDR3 region: CAWRAGGGETQYF. DNA of the CDR3: TGTGCCTGGAGAGCCGGGGGTGGAGAGACCCAGTACTTC.

The chain combines TRBV5-1 with TRBJ2-2; 13 bases agree with TRBD2. J gave up 4 bases and V 4 bases, and 7 bases lay outside the gene matches. Germline V gene sequence: CDR1 SGHRS, CDR2 YFSETQ. This CDR3 has 17 residues. The CDR3 nucleotides read TGCGCCAGCAGCCAAGGTGGACTAGCGGGGGCCACCGGGGAGCTGTTTTTT. Protein product: CASSQGGLAGATGELFF. The full variable domain, rest sourced from reference TRBV5-1 and TRBJ2-2, is KAGVTQTPRYLIKTRGQQVTLSCSPISGHRSVSWYQQTPGQGLQFLFEYFSETQRNKGNFPGRFSGRQFSNSRSEMNVSTLELGDSALYLCASSQGGLAGATGELFFGEGSRLTVL.

The chain joins TRBV28 to TRBJ1-1; no definite D call. Germline-derived CDR1 and CDR2 are MDHEN and SYDVKM. The CDR3 is 13 amino acids. V was cut by 6 bases and J by 3 bases, with 11 bases left in between. The CDR3 region is CASRTLPDTEAFF. The CDR3 DNA follows: TGTGCCAGCAGAACCCTCCCGGACACTGAAGCTTTCTTT. The full variable domain, its missing parts supplied by reference TRBV28 and TRBJ1-1, is DVKVTQSSRYLVKRTGEKVFLECVQDMDHENMFWYRQDPGLGLRLIYFSYDVKMKEKGDIPEGYSVSREKKERFSLILESASTNQTSMYLCASRTLPDTEAFFGQGTRLTVV.

The chain carries TRBV7-9 and TRBJ1-6; TRBD1 matches 8 bases. Germline V gene lookup returns CDR1 SEHNR and CDR2 FQNEAQ (reference sequence). V lost 3 bases to trimming and J lost 1 base; unmatched junction nucleotides: 2. There are 16 residues in the CDR3. The CDR3 reads CASSFRTGSYNSPLHF. DNA for the CDR3: TGTGCCAGCAGCTTTCGGACAGGGTCCTATAATTCACCCCTCCACTTT.

The CDR3 nucleotides read TGTGCCATCAGTCCGGGACAGAGCACCGGGGAGCTGTTTTTT. Amino acids: CAISPGQSTGELFF. The rearrangement uses TRBV10-3 and TRBJ2-2; 7 bases are shared with TRBD1. The germline V gene has CDR1 ENHRY and CDR2 SYGVKD. CDR3 length: 14 residues. Trimming at V came to 5 bases and at J to 4 bases, leaving 4 bases not matched to a gene.